One T cell receptor (beta chain) is described in this entry. The target antigen is unknown. The data stem from a study of PD-1 blockade in classical Hodgkin lymphoma. Study-level findings and limits: Whoever responded completely had baseline diversity much like that seen in newly diagnosed patients. Patients with an early start, nivolumab under 1 year after ASCT, were excluded. Reports described newly diagnosed patients as having lower baseline TCR diversity than healthy donors.

Time point indicated: cycle 4 day 1 (C4D1), after less than seven weeks of nivolumab. Each of the patients experienced relapse following autologous stem cell transplantation, and their brentuximab vedotin exposure differed. Method: immunoSEQ multiplex PCR; TCRdb's copy keeps in-frame clones and lacks some. In the table there are about 24,000 clones, 80% to 90% of which are singletons. V lost 3 bases and J lost 1; bases outside the gene matches: 8. CDR1 and CDR2 from the germline V gene are KGHSH and LQKENI. CDR3 length equals 16 residues. The clonotype originates from a human donor with classical Hodgkin lymphoma. The chain joins TRBV18 to TRBJ2-5; 7 positions match TRBD2. Specimen: peripheral blood mononuclear cells (PBMCs), collected before the fourth cycle of nivolumab. CDR3 sequence reads: CASSPDVAGFQETQYF. As DNA, the CDR3 is TGTGCCAGCTCACCCGACGTAGCGGGTTTCCAAGAGACCCAGTACTTC.